The clone carrying this T cell receptor (beta chain) was observed at least ten times. Its antigen remains unknown. The sample originates from a study of T cells in Graves' hyperthyroidism and ophthalmopathy. Regions amplified from RNA transcripts were the TCR beta CDR3 regions. First-round RT-PCR targeting the TCR CDR3 was performed with the HTBI primer set. Using its own MiXCR run on the multiplex PCR reads, TCRdb lists one record per CDR3 protein. Counted here are 650,000 to 850,000 distinct CDR3 sequences, about 17% occurring once; the ten biggest clones make up 16%. General study points: Ophthalmopathy cases were set apart from stable hyperthyroidism by a 13 V-J model.

Sequencing input: blood. The clonotype was recovered from a woman aged 45-60 years with Graves' hyperthyroidism that later progressed to Graves' ophthalmopathy.

The DNA for the CDR3 is TGTGCCAGCAGCTTAGCTGGGCGAAATTCACCCCTCCACTTT. This gives the protein CASSLAGRNSPLHF. The chain couples TRBV13 to TRBJ1-6, with D hard to call. Germline V gene data show CDR1 as PRHDT and CDR2 as FYEKMQ (reference sequence). Trimming took off 1 base at V and 7 bases at J, with 8 bases between the two ends. The CDR3 totals 14 residues.